These 30 T cell receptor beta chains were sequenced from one sample in a study of T cell responses to AZD1222 COVID-19 vaccine. TCRdb's copy holds only in-frame clones and misses some; the assay was immunoSEQ multiplex PCR. The sample has about 120,000 clones, 87% seen once. Sequencing was performed on peripheral blood, taken 28 days after the second AZD1222 dose. The receptors were sampled from an adult who received the AZD1222 COVID-19 vaccine.

The chain employs TRBV28 and TRBJ1-2; TRBD1 aligns across 7 bases. Germline trimming cut 6 bases from V and 3 bases from J; bases unmatched to any gene: 7. The CDR3 sequence is 14 residues long. The V gene's germline CDR1 is MDHEN and CDR2 SYDVKM. The CDR3 nucleotides read TGTGCCAGCAGCAGGGGGGGTGTTGACTATGGCTACACCTTC. Its protein is CASSRGGVDYGYTF.

The chain employs TRBV9 and TRBJ1-6; D is perhaps TRBD1 (5 bases). Germline V gene data show CDR1 as SGDLS and CDR2 as YYNGEE. CDR3 length: 15 amino acids. Trimming stripped 2 bases from V and 5 bases from J, with 11 bases between. The DNA for the CDR3 is TGTGCCAGCAGCGTGACAGAGAACAATAATTCACCCCTCCACTTT. Translating it yields CASSVTENNNSPLHF.

This clone was detected only a few times. The rearrangement links TRBV2 to TRBJ2-3; 10 bases fit TRBD2. From germline, CDR1 is SNHLY and CDR2 FYNNEI. The CDR3 totals 15 residues. V shed 5 bases, J shed 5 bases, and the junction held 7 bases outside the gene matches. The CDR3 DNA is TGTGCCAGCAGTTCGAGCGGGGGGGCCCGAGATACGCAGTATTTT. Its protein product is CASSSSGGARDTQYF.

V usage is TRBV2 and J usage is TRBJ1-6; possibly TRBD1 for D (6 bases). The V gene lost 6 bases and the J gene lost 6 bases, with 12 bases spanning the gap. The CDR3 loop spans 14 amino acids. Germline V lookup: CDR1 SNHLY, CDR2 FYNNEI. The CDR3 DNA reads TGTGCCAGCAGGGGGGCGGGGACTAATTCACCCCTCCACTTT. Residues: CASRGAGTNSPLHF. Full variable domain (remainder filled in from reference TRBV2 and TRBJ1-6): EPEVTQTPSHQVTQMGQEVILRCVPISNHLYFYWYRQILGQKVEFLVSFYNNEISEKSEIFDDQFSVERPDGSNFTLKIRSTKLEDSAMYFCASRGAGTNSPLHFGNGTRLTVT.

The rearrangement uses TRBV4-3 and TRBJ2-7; possible D gene TRBD1, 5 bases. Germline V CDR1 and CDR2: LGHNA, YSLEER. V lost 4 bases and J 0 bases, leaving 10 bases between the germline ends. This CDR3 is 14 amino acids long. The CDR3 spells CASSRTGSSYEQYF. CDR3 bases: TGCGCCAGCAGCCGCACAGGTAGCTCCTACGAGCAGTACTTC.

This chain links TRBV9 with TRBJ1-1; D may be TRBD1 (5 bases). V shed 0 bases and J shed 1 base, with 16 bases lying between them. The CDR3 extends over 17 amino acids. CDR1 is SGDLS and CDR2 is YYNGEE in the germline V gene. Here the CDR3 reads CASSVVGGGFTNTEAFF. CDR3 bases: TGTGCCAGCAGCGTAGTGGGCGGGGGATTTACGAACACTGAAGCTTTCTTT. The full variable domain, completed using reference TRBV9 and TRBJ1-1, is DSGVTQTPKHLITATGQRVTLRCSPRSGDLSVYWYQQSLDQGLQFLIQYYNGEERAKGNILERFSAQQFPDLHSELNLSSLELGDSALYFCASSVVGGGFTNTEAFFGQGTRLTVV.

V and J are TRBV28 and TRBJ1-2, with a possible D match to TRBD1 (5 bases). Germline V lookup: CDR1 MDHEN, CDR2 SYDVKM. This CDR3 region has 12 residues. V was trimmed by 5 bases and J by 4 bases, leaving 8 bases between them. The CDR3 sequence is CASSQTAYGYTF. The CDR3 nucleotides read TGTGCCAGCAGTCAGACAGCCTATGGCTACACCTTC.

The V and J genes are TRBV6-2 or TRBV6-3 and TRBJ2-7; weak D call: TRBD1 (5 bases). The V gene lost 2 bases and the J gene lost 0 bases, with 11 bases spanning the gap. Looked up from germline, CDR1 is MNHEY and CDR2 is SVGEGT. The CDR3 runs 15 residues. CDR3 protein: CASSYDDSASYEQYF. CDR3 nucleotide sequence: TGTGCCAGCAGTTACGATGACAGTGCCTCCTACGAGCAGTACTTC.

The V call is TRBV10-2, the J call TRBJ1-1; D unresolved. Trimming took off 7 bases at V and 3 bases at J, with 15 bases between the two ends. The CDR3 covers 14 residues. Looked up from germline, CDR1 is WSHSY and CDR2 is SAAADI. The CDR3 coding sequence is TGCGCCAGCACCAGTAGGGCAGCCCACACTGAAGCTTTCTTT. Protein sequence: CASTSRAAHTEAFF.

J is TRBJ1-5 and V is TRBV19; possibly TRBD1 for D (5 bases). This CDR3 is built from 14 residues. CDR1 and CDR2 (germline): LNHDA, SQIVND (reference sequence). V lost 10 bases to trimming and J lost 6 bases, with 19 bases between them. In DNA, the CDR3 is TGTGCCACCTACTCGGGGGGGATTTTTCAGCCCCAGCATTTT. Amino acid sequence: CATYSGGIFQPQHF.

The rearrangement joins TRBV3-1 (or the pseudogene TRBV3-2) to TRBJ1-6; D is unclear. Germline V gene data show CDR1 as LGHDT and CDR2 as YNNKEL (reference sequence). Trimming left V 4 bases short and J 7 bases short, with 17 bases between. The CDR3 length is 16 residues. In DNA, the CDR3 is TGTGCCAGCAGCCCCCTCTTGGCCTCAGACAATTCACCCCTCCACTTT. It translates to CASSPLLASDNSPLHF.

The CDR3 DNA follows: TGTGCCAGCAGTACTAGGACAGGGGTTAGCAATCAGCCCCAGCATTTT. Encoded protein: CASSTRTGVSNQPQHF. The V gene is TRBV28, the J gene TRBJ1-5, with 9 bases lining up with TRBD1. Germline assignment: CDR1 MDHEN and CDR2 SYDVKM. CDR3 length equals 16 residues. Trimming at V came to 5 bases and at J to 0 bases, leaving 5 bases not matched to a gene.

J is TRBJ1-3 and V is TRBV27; possibly TRBD1 for D (5 bases). The CDR3 consists of 14 residues. CDR1 and CDR2 (germline): MNHEY, SMNVEV (reference sequence). Deletions cut 5 bases from V and 2 bases from J, with 10 bases between. This chain's CDR3 is CASSPRGAGNTIYF. CDR3 bases: TGTGCCAGCAGTCCCCGGGGCGCTGGAAACACCATATATTTT.

This clone appeared a few times. The chain has TRBV14 and TRBJ1-2; 10 bases line up with TRBD1. This CDR3 has 16 amino acids. V lost 1 base to trimming and J lost 3 bases; unmatched junction nucleotides: 5. The germline gives CDR1 SGHDN, CDR2 FVKESK. The CDR3 sequence: CASSQGVDRGYYGYTF. DNA for the CDR3: TGTGCCAGCAGCCAAGGAGTGGACAGGGGGTACTATGGCTACACCTTC. The entire variable domain, with the rest obtained from reference TRBV14 and TRBJ1-2, is as follows: EAGVTQFPSHSVIEKGQTVTLRCDPISGHDNLYWYRRVMGKEIKFLLHFVKESKQDESGMPNNRFLAERTGGTYSTLKVQPAELEDSGVYFCASSQGVDRGYYGYTFGSGTRLTVV.

The chain employs TRBV19 and TRBJ1-1; D remains unclear. Germline V gene sequence: CDR1 LNHDA, CDR2 SQIVND (reference sequence). The length of the CDR3 is 15 residues. Trimming shortened V by 1 base and J by 0 bases, and 9 bases separated the two germline ends. The CDR3 loop reads CASSIVVQMNTEAFF. In DNA, the CDR3 is TGTGCCAGTAGTATAGTGGTGCAAATGAACACTGAAGCTTTCTTT.

V gene TRBV18 combines with J gene TRBJ1-5; D might be TRBD1 (5 bases). Germline-derived CDR1 and CDR2 are KGHSH and LQKENI. The CDR3 consists of 16 residues. V was clipped by 3 bases and J by 5 bases, with 17 bases between them. The CDR3 coding sequence is TGTGCCAGCTCACCGGGCCCTACAGGAGCTCATCAGCCCCAGCATTTT. It translates to CASSPGPTGAHQPQHF. The variable domain in full, completed from reference TRBV18 and TRBJ1-5, reads NAGVMQNPRHLVRRRGQEARLRCSPMKGHSHVYWYRQLPEEGLKFMVYLQKENIIDESGMPKERFSAEFPKEGPSILRIQQVVRGDSAAYFCASSPGPTGAHQPQHFGDGTRLSIL.

The chain employs TRBV5-4 and TRBJ1-1; D is unclear. Germline CDR1 is SGHNT and CDR2 is YYREEE (reference sequence). This CDR3 has 17 residues. Trimming stripped 4 bases from V and 0 bases from J, with 19 bases between. CDR3 bases: TGTGCCAGCAGCAAGACTGCACAGATTATTATGAACACTGAAGCTTTCTTT. Translating gives CASSKTAQIIMNTEAFF. Using reference TRBV5-4 and TRBJ1-1 for the parts outside the CDR3, the full variable domain is ETGVTQSPTHLIKTRGQQVTLRCSSQSGHNTVSWYQQALGQGPQFIFQYYREEENGRGNFPPRFSGLQFPNYSSELNVNALELDDSALYLCASSKTAQIIMNTEAFFGQGTRLTVV.

The V call is TRBV2, the J call TRBJ1-5; D is undetermined. V gave up 0 bases and J gave up 6 bases, with 3 bases separating them. Germline V CDR1 and CDR2: SNHLY, FYNNEI. The CDR3 length is 12 residues. The CDR3: CASSEAGQPQHF. The CDR3, as DNA: TGTGCCAGCAGTGAAGCAGGTCAGCCCCAGCATTTT.

As regards this clone: The DNA is omitted, as the CDR3 cannot be located on it reliably, and the CDR3 follows TCRdb's listing. The V and J genes are TRBV21-1 and TRBJ2-5; TRBD2 is the table's D call and was not checked against the DNA. TRBV21-1 is given as a pseudogene. The CDR3 contains 18 residues when both ends are counted. The CDR3: CASRQSAVGGGNQETQYF.

The chain has TRBV6-5 and TRBJ2-7; maybe TRBD1 (5 bases). The CDR3 is made up of 15 amino acids. V was pared by 2 bases and J by 0 bases, with 11 bases between. Germline values: CDR1 MNHEY, CDR2 SVGAGI. The CDR3 here is CASSYRAGYSYEQYF. The DNA of the CDR3 is TGTGCCAGCAGTTACAGGGCAGGGTACTCCTACGAGCAGTACTTC.

V is TRBV12-3 or TRBV12-4 and J is TRBJ1-2; D might be TRBD1 (5 bases). The CDR3 is 12 residues long. The V gene lost 3 bases and the J gene lost 8 bases, with 10 bases spanning the gap. The CDR3: CASSLWGGGYTF. The CDR3 region has the DNA TGTGCCAGCAGTTTGTGGGGCGGAGGCTACACCTTC.

This rearrangement joins TRBV6-5 to TRBJ1-1, with unresolved D. Germline V gene lookup returns CDR1 MNHEY and CDR2 SVGAGI. This CDR3 is 11 amino acids long. V lost 6 bases and J 5 bases, leaving 7 bases between the germline ends. The CDR3 region has the DNA TGTGCCAGCAGGGGTCGTACTGAAGCTTTCTTT. Protein sequence: CASRGRTEAFF.

The chain uses TRBV7-9 and TRBJ1-1, with TRBD1 matching 8 bases. Germline CDR1 SEHNR, CDR2 FQNEAQ (reference sequence). The V gene end was trimmed by 4 bases and the J gene end by 6 bases; junction bases not matched to a gene: 10. CDR3 length: 15 residues. The CDR3 sequence: CASSSIQGVPSEAFF. In DNA form, the CDR3 reads TGTGCCAGCAGCTCTATACAGGGGGTCCCTTCTGAAGCTTTCTTT.

The chain combines TRBV28 with TRBJ2-7; 12 nucleotides match TRBD1. The CDR3 totals 19 residues. The trim removed 4 bases at V and 3 bases at J, leaving 16 bases unmatched. Germline loops: CDR1 MDHEN, CDR2 SYDVKM. This CDR3 is CASSSPPGQGAGSNYEQYF. The CDR3 nucleotides are TGTGCCAGCAGTTCTCCACCGGGACAGGGGGCAGGAAGTAACTACGAGCAGTACTTC.

This clone was recorded once. The J gene is TRBJ1-5, the V gene TRBV7-2; D is possibly TRBD1 (5 bases). The germline CDR1 and CDR2 sequences are SGHTA and FQGNSA. V lost 5 bases, J lost 5 bases, and 16 bases lay in between. The CDR3 extends over 15 amino acids. Written as DNA, the CDR3 is TGTGCCAGCAGCCCAGTTGCAGGGAATGATCAGCCCCAGCATTTT. Encoded protein: CASSPVAGNDQPQHF.

V usage is TRBV4-2 and J usage is TRBJ2-7; tentative D call: TRBD1 (6 bases). V lost 5 bases, J lost 3 bases, and 11 bases lay in between. The germline V gene encodes CDR1 LGHNA and CDR2 YNFKEQ. The CDR3 is 13 residues long. CDR3 protein: CASSRTENYEQYF. The CDR3 nucleotides read TGTGCCAGCAGCAGGACAGAGAACTACGAGCAGTACTTC.

This rearrangement joins TRBV15 to TRBJ1-3; no clear D. The germline CDR1 and CDR2 sequences are LNHNV and YYDKDF (reference sequence). The CDR3 has 15 residues. V dropped 0 bases and J dropped 4 bases, with 10 bases sitting between them. CDR3 loop: CATSRDFSGGNTIYF. As DNA, the CDR3 is TGTGCCACCAGCAGAGATTTCTCGGGGGGAAACACCATATATTTT. Combining the CDR3 with reference TRBV15 and TRBJ1-3 gives the whole variable domain DAMVIQNPRYQVTQFGKPVTLSCSQTLNHNVMYWYQQKSSQAPKLLFHYYDKDFNNEADTPDNFQSRRPNTSFCFLDIRSPGLGDTAMYLCATSRDFSGGNTIYFGEGSWLTVV.

In DNA, the CDR3 is TGTGCCAGCAACCGACAGGGAAGTTCCTACGAGCAGTACTTC. Translated: CASNRQGSSYEQYF. The chain is built from TRBV6-5 and TRBJ2-7, with 7 bases identical to TRBD1. This CDR3 is 14 amino acids long. The trim removed 7 bases at V and 1 base at J, leaving 7 bases unmatched. Germline V gene data show CDR1 as MNHEY and CDR2 as SVGAGI.

This chain uses TRBV30 with TRBJ2-1; TRBD2 agrees at 12 bases. The CDR3 is 15 residues long. The ends lost 3 bases at V and 10 bases at J; junction bases unmatched: 10. Germline CDR1 GTSNPN, CDR2 SVGIG (reference sequence). For the CDR3, the DNA is TGTGCCTGGAGCAGACTAGCGGGGGCCTCCGTGGAGCAGTTCTTC. Translating gives CAWSRLAGASVEQFF.

The chain recombines TRBV2 with TRBJ2-7; 8 bases match TRBD1. This CDR3 has 13 residues. V was pared by 7 bases and J by 3 bases, with 5 bases of the junction left unmatched. Germline assignment: CDR1 SNHLY and CDR2 FYNNEI. CDR3 region: CASTQDRDYEQYF. Here the CDR3 DNA reads TGTGCCAGCACACAGGACAGGGACTACGAGCAGTACTTC.